The sequence of this T cell receptor (beta chain) was determined in a study of PD-L1 blockade in urothelial cancer. The CDR3 extends over 15 amino acids. The germline gives CDR1 SNHLY, CDR2 FYNNEI. V trimming: 4 bases; J trimming: 5 bases; junction bases outside the gene matches: 5. Urothelial carcinoma, locally advanced or metastatic, affected the patients. Between 1 and 8 samples per patient were obtained, pretreatment and on-treatment. Assay used: immunoSEQ multiplex PCR; TCRdb lists only in-frame clones, some missing. Among about 38,000 clones, approximately 90% were seen once, and the ten largest hold about 1.9%.

V is TRBV2 and J is TRBJ2-5; 12 positions agree with TRBD2. The sequence was obtained from a man between 60 and 75 years old with urothelial cancer. Source: PBMCs, taken around atezolizumab (anti-PD-L1) treatment. In DNA, the CDR3 is TGTGCCAGCAGTGGACTAGCGGGAGTTGGTGAGACCCAGTACTTC. It specifies CASSGLAGVGETQYF.